This T cell receptor (beta chain) was found in a study of a mutant IDH1 vaccine in newly diagnosed glioma. Study summary: Patients were started on vaccination 4-6 weeks after radiotherapy alone, or with temozolomide cycles. Of the patients given treatment, around 60% were male and 37.5% were female, and a mean age of around 38 years was recorded. Most patients had received both radiotherapy and temozolomide, the prior options being radiotherapy, temozolomide, or both.

Of note for this clone: Its antigen is not identified. The identical CDR3 is also encoded by other nucleotide sequences in the sample.

The germline V gene has CDR1 SGHRS and CDR2 YFSETQ. V lost 2 bases and J 0 bases, leaving 12 bases between the germline ends. The CDR3 consists of 15 residues. Repertoires were generated with immunoSEQ multiplex PCR, while TCRdb's copy carries only in-frame clones and drops some. Among about 56,000 clones, less than 90% were seen once, and the ten largest hold approximately 3.5%. The time point is: week 47, end of study. Each dose delivered 300 ug of mutant IDH1 20-mer peptide subcutaneously with imiquimod. Patients had eight vaccinations, in weeks 1, 3, 5, 7, 11, 15, 19 and 23. This TCR came from a woman in her forties or fifties with glioma. The material was PBMCs, obtained from a glioma patient whose treatment included an IDH1 peptide vaccine. The chain carries TRBV5-1 and TRBJ2-7; D might be TRBD1 (6 bases). Here the CDR3 DNA reads TGCGCCAGCAGCTTAACAGGGCTATCCTCCTACGAGCAGTACTTC. Translation gives CASSLTGLSSYEQYF.